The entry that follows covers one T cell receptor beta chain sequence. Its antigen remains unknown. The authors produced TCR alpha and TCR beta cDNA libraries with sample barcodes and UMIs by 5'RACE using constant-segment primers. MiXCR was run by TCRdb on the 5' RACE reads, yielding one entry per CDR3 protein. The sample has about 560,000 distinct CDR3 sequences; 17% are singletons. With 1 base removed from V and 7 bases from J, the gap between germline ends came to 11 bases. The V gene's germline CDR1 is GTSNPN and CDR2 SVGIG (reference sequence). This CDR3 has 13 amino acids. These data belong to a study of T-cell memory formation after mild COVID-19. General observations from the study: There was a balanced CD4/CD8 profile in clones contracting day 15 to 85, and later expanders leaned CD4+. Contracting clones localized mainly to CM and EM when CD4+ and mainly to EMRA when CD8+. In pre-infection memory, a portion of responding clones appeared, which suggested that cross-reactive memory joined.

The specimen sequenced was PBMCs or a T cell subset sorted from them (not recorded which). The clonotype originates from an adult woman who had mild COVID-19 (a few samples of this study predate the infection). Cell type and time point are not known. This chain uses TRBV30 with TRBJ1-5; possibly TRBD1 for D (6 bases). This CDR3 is CAWSGGQFQPQHF. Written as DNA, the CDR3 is TGTGCCTGGAGTGGCGGACAGTTCCAGCCCCAGCATTTT.